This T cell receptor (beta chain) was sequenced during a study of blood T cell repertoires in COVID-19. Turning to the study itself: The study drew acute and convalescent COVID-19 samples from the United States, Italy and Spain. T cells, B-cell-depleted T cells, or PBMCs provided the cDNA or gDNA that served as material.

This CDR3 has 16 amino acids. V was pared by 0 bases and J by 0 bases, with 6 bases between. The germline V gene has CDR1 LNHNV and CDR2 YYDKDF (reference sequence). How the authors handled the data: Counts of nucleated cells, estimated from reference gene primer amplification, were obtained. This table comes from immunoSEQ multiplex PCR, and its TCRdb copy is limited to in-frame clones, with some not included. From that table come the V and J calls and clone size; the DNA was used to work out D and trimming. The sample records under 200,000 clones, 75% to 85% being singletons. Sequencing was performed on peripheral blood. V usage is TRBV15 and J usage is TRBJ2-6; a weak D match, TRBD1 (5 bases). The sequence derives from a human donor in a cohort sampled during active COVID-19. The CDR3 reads CATSRDQGSGANVLTF. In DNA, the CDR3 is TGTGCCACCAGCAGAGATCAGGGCTCTGGGGCCAACGTCCTGACTTTC.